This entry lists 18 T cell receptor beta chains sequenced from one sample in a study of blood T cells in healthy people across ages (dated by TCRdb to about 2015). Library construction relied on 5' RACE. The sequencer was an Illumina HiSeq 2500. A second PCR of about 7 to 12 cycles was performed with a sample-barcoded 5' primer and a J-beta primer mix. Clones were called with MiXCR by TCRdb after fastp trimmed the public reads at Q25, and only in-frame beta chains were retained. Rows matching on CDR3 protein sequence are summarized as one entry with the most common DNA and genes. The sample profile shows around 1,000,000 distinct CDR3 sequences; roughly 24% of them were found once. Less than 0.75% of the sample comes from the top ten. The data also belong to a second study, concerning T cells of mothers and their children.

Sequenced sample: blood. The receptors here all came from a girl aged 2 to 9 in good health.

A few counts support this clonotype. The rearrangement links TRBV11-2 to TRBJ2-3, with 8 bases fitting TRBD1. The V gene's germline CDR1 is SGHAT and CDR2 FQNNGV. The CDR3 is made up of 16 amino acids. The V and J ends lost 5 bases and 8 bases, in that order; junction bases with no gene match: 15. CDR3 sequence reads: CASSPVRGPSRGTQYF. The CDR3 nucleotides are TGTGCCAGCAGCCCTGTCAGGGGGCCCTCCAGGGGTACGCAGTATTTT.

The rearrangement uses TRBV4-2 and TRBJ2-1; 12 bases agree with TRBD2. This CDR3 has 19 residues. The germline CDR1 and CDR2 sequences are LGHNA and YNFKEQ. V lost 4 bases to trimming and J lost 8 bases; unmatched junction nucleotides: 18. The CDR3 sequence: CASSPRFPSGGDRDDEQFF. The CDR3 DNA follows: TGTGCCAGCAGCCCGCGGTTTCCTAGCGGGGGGGATAGGGACGATGAGCAGTTCTTC.

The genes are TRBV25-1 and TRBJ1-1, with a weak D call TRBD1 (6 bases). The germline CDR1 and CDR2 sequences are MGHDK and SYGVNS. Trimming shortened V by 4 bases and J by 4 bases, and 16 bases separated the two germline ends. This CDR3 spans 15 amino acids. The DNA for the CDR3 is TGTGCCAGCAGTGGAGGGGGAATAAGGGTCACTGAAGCTTTCTTT. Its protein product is CASSGGGIRVTEAFF. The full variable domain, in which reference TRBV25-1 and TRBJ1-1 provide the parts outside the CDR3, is EADIYQTPRYLVIGTGKKITLECSQTMGHDKMYWYQQDPGMELHLIHYSYGVNSTEKGDLSSESTVSRIRTEHFPLTLESARPSHTSQYLCASSGGGIRVTEAFFGQGTRLTVV.

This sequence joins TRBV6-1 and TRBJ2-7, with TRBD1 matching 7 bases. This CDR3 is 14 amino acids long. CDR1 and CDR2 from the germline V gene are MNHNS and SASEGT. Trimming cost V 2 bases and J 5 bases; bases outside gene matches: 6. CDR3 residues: CASSEHRGRNEQYF. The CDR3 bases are TGTGCCAGCAGTGAACACAGGGGCAGGAACGAGCAGTACTTC.

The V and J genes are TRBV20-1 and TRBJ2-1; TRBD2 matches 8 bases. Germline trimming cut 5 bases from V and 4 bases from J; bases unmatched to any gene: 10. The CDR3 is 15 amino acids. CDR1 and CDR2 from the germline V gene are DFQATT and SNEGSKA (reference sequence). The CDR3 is CSAPKPGLEYNEQFF. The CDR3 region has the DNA TGCAGTGCTCCCAAGCCGGGACTAGAATACAATGAGCAGTTCTTC.

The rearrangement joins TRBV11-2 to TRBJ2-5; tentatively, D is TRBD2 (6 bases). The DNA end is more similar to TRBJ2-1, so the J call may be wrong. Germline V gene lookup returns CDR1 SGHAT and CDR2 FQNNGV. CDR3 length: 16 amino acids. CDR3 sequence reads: CASSLVGVGGEIEQFF. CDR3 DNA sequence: TGTGCCAGCAGCTTAGTAGGGGTGGGCGGGGAGATTGAGCAGTTCTTC.

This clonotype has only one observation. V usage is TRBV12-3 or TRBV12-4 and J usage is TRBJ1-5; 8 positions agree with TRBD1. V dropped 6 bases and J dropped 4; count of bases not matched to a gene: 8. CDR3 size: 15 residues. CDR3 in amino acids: CASSTDREPNQPQHF. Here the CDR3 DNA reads TGTGCCAGCAGCACGGACAGGGAGCCTAATCAGCCCCAGCATTTT.

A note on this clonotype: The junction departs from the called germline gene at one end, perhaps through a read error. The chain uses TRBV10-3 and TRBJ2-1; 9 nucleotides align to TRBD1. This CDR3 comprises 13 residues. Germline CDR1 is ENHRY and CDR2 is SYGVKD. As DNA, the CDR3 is TGTGCGGTCGTGGACAGGGGAGCGAATGAGCAGCTCTTC. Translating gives CAVVDRGANEQLF.

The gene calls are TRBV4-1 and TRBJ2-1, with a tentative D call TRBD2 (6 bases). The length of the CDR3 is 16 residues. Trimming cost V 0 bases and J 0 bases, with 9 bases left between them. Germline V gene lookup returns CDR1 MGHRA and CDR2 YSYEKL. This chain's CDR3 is CASSQDAGPSYNEQFF. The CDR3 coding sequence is TGCGCCAGCAGCCAAGATGCGGGGCCCTCCTACAATGAGCAGTTCTTC.

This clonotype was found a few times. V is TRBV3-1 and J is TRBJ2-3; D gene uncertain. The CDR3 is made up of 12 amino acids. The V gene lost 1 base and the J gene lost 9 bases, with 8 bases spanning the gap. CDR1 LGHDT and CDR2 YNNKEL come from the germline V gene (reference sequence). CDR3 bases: TGTGCCAGCAGCCAAGTAGGTGGAACGCAGTATTTT. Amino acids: CASSQVGGTQYF.

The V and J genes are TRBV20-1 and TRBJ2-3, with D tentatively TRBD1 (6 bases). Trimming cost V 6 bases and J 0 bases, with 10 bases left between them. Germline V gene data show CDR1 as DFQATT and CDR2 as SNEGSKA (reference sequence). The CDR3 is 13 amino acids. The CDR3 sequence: CSAWGPSTDTQYF. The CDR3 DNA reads TGCAGTGCATGGGGGCCTAGCACAGATACGCAGTATTTT.

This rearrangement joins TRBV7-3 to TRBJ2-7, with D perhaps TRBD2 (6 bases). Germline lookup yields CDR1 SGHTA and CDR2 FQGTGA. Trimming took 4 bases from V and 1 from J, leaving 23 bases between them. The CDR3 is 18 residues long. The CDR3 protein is CASSSPDVERAQSYEQYF. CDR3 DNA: TGTGCCAGCAGCTCCCCGGACGTAGAGCGGGCCCAATCCTACGAGCAGTACTTC.

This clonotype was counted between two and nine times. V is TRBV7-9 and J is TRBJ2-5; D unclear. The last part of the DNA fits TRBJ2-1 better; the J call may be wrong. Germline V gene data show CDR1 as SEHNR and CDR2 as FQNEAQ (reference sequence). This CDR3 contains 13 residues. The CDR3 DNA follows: TGTGCCAGCAGCTTTTCAGATTTTTCTGAGCAGTTCTTC. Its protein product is CASSFSDFSEQFF.

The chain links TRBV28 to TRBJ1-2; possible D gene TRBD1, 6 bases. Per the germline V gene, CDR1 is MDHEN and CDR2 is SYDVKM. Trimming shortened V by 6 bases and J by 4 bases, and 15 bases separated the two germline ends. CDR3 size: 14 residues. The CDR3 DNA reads TGTGCCAGCAGCCGATCCCGGACAGTCTATGGCTACACCTTC. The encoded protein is CASSRSRTVYGYTF.

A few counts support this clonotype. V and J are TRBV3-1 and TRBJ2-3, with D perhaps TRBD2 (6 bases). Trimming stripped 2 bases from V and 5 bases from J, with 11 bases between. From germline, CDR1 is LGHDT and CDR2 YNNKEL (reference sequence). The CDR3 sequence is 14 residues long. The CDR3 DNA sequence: TGTGCCAGCAGCCAATGGGAGGTCCGAGATACGCAGTATTTT. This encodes CASSQWEVRDTQYF.

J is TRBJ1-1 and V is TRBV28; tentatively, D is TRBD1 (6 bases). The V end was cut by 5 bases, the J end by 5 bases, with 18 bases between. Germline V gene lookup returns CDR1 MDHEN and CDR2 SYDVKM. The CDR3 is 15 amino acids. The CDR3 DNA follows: TGTGCCAGCAGTCCACGACCACAGGGTGAGACTGAAGCTTTCTTT. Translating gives CASSPRPQGETEAFF.

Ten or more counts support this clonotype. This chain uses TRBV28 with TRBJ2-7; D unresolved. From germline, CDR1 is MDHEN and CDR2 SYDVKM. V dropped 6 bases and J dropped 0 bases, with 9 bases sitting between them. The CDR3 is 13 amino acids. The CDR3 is CASSLQSSYEQYF. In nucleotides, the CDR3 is TGTGCCAGCAGCTTACAGAGCTCCTACGAGCAGTACTTC.

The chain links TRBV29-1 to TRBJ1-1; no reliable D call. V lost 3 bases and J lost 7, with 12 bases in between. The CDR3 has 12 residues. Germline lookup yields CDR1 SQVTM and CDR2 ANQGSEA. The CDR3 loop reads CSVDEGANEAFF. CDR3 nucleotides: TGCAGCGTTGATGAGGGAGCGAATGAAGCTTTCTTT.